Listed below are T cell receptor beta chains from one sample, sequenced in a study of CD8 T cells in ankylosing spondylitis. TCRdb re-analysed the 5' RACE reads in MiXCR, keeping a single row per CDR3 protein. There are about 750,000 distinct CDR3 sequences in the sample; roughly 20% occur only once, and over 15% lies in the top ten. Sequencing used blood, either unsorted or a sorted T cell fraction (not recorded which). The receptors stem from a male donor with ankylosing spondylitis. Each CDR3 is given with its conserved first and last residue. A D gene is named only where the DNA matches it firmly. Clone size appears in some rows only: once, few, many, or a class for an expanded clone.

V	size	D	J	DNA	CDR3
TRBV12-3/TRBV12-4	NA	NA	TRBJ2-2	TGTGCCAGCAGCTCAGTGCGTCCCGGGGAGCTGTTTTTT	CASSSVRPGELFF
TRBV10-3	few	NA	TRBJ2-7	TGTGCCATCGGGGCAGTTGACGAGCAGTACTTC	CAIGAVDEQYF
TRBV13	NA	NA	TRBJ2-4	TGTGCCAGCAGCTGGGCCGGGACGGAGAAAAACATTCAGTACTTC	CASSWAGTEKNIQYF
TRBV11-2	NA	NA	TRBJ1-3	TGTGCCAGCAGCTTCGACGGAGGCTCTGGAAACACCATATATTTT	CASSFDGGSGNTIYF
TRBV7-3	NA	TRBD2	TRBJ2-3	TGTGCCAGCAGCTTAACGGCCGGGACTAGCGGGACAGATACGCAGTATTTT	CASSLTAGTSGTDTQYF
TRBV5-1	many	TRBD1	TRBJ2-1	TGCGCCAGCAGCTTGCATGGACAGGGCTACAATGAGCAGTTCTTC	CASSLHGQGYNEQFF
TRBV11-2	few	TRBD2	TRBJ2-3	TGTGCCAGCAGCCCAGGTAGCGGGGGGACAAGCACAGATACGCAGTATTTT	CASSPGSGGTSTDTQYF
TRBV12-3/TRBV12-4	many	NA	TRBJ2-2	TGTGCCAGCAGTCTCGTGGGGGACACCGGGGAGCTGTTTTTT	CASSLVGDTGELFF
TRBV5-1	NA	NA	TRBJ2-1	TGCGCCAGCAGCTTGGCGGGCTTCGCCTACAATGAGCAGTTCTTC	CASSLAGFAYNEQFF
TRBV6-1	many	TRBD1	TRBJ1-2	TGTGCCAGCAGTCCCTTCAGACAGGGAGGCGGCTACACCTTC	CASSPFRQGGGYTF
TRBV7-9	few	NA	TRBJ2-5	TGTGCCAGCAGCTTGGTCAGGGGGGCCAAGGAGACCCAGTACTTC	CASSLVRGAKETQYF
TRBV12-3/TRBV12-4	NA	NA	TRBJ2-2	TGTGCCAGCAGCCAGGCCATGTGGTCGAACACCGGGGAGCTGTTTTTT	CASSQAMWSNTGELFF
TRBV14	few	NA	TRBJ2-2	TGTGCCAGCATCCAGGCGAACACCGGGGAGCTGTTTTTT	CASIQANTGELFF
TRBV3-1	few	NA	TRBJ2-6	TGTGCCAGCAGCCAAGATGGAGGGAACTCTGGGGCCAACGTCCTGACTTTC	CASSQDGGNSGANVLTF
TRBV5-1	many	TRBD2	TRBJ2-5	TGTGCCAGCAGCAGCGGGGGGGGAGAAGAGACCCAGTACTTC	CASSSGGGEETQYF
TRBV10-3	few	NA	TRBJ2-7	TGTGCCATCAGTGCGGAAAGCTCCTACGAGCAGTACTTC	CAISAESSYEQYF
TRBV6-2/TRBV6-3	NA	TRBD1	TRBJ2-1	TGTGCCAGCAGTCGCCCCCGGGACAGATCGAGCAATGAGCAGTTCTTC	CASSRPRDRSSNEQFF
TRBV4-3	NA	TRBD2	TRBJ2-7	TGCGCCAGCAGCCAAGAATCGGGAGGGCACTACGAGCAGTACTTC	CASSQESGGHYEQYF
TRBV29-1	NA	TRBD2	TRBJ2-3	TGCAGCGTTGGAGGAGCGGGGGGGCGTCCAGATACGCAGTATTTT	CSVGGAGGRPDTQYF
TRBV7-6	NA	NA	TRBJ1-1	TGTGCCAGCAGCGGTCCATCCACTGAAGCTTTCTTT	CASSGPSTEAFF
TRBV2	few	TRBD1	TRBJ2-3	TGTGCCAGCTCCCCGAGGGACAGGGGGCCTACAGATACGCAGTATTTT	CASSPRDRGPTDTQYF
TRBV6-5	few	TRBD1	TRBJ1-6	TGTGCCAGCAGTTACTCAGGGGACAGCTCACCCCTCCACTTT	CASSYSGDSSPLHF
TRBV6-5	many	TRBD1	TRBJ1-4	TGTGCCAGCAGTTACTCGACAGGGGTTAATGAAAAACTGTTTTTT	CASSYSTGVNEKLFF
TRBV29-1	NA	NA	TRBJ2-7	TGCAGCGCCAGGGGGGGCTCCTACGAGCAGTACTTC	CSARGGSYEQYF
TRBV7-3	NA	NA	TRBJ2-7	TGTGCCAGCAGCCCGACCGGACTTTCCCGCGAGCAGTACTTC	CASSPTGLSREQYF
TRBV20-1	few	TRBD1	TRBJ1-2	TGCAGTGCTACCAGACAGGGGGGACTCTATGGCTACACCTTC	CSATRQGGLYGYTF
TRBV5-1	NA	NA	TRBJ1-2	TGCGCCAGCAGCGAGGACAGCCGCTACACCTTC	CASSEDSRYTF
TRBV5-1	NA	NA	TRBJ2-1	TGCGCCAGCAGAGAAGCGTATAGCTCCTACAATGAGCAGTTCTTC	CASREAYSSYNEQFF
TRBV27	NA	NA	TRBJ2-1	TGTGCCAGCAGTTTACAGGCCAGGGTAGGGAATGAGCAGTTCTTC	CASSLQARVGNEQFF
TRBV29-1	NA	NA	TRBJ2-7	TGCAGCGTTGTTGGCGTCTACGAGCAGTACTTC	CSVVGVYEQYF
TRBV7-2	NA	TRBD1	TRBJ1-1	TGTGCCAGCAGCCTTGGATTACGGGACAGCATTAACACTGAAGCTTTCTTT	CASSLGLRDSINTEAFF
TRBV12-3/TRBV12-4	NA	TRBD2	TRBJ2-2	TGTGCCAGCCCCCGAAGGGGCGGGGGAGCCACCGGGGAGCTGTTTTTT	CASPRRGGGATGELFF
TRBV5-6	NA	TRBD2	TRBJ2-7	TGTGCCAGCAGCTTGAGACTAGCGGGAGGGTTCTCCTACGAGCAGTACTTC	CASSLRLAGGFSYEQYF
TRBV12-3/TRBV12-4	few	TRBD1	TRBJ2-2	TGTGCCAGCAGGCGGTCCGGGACAGTGGGCACCGGGGAGCTGTTTTTT	CASRRSGTVGTGELFF
TRBV10-3	NA	TRBD1	TRBJ2-7	TGTGCCATTAAGGGACAGGGGGCTTACGAGCAGTACTTC	CAIKGQGAYEQYF
TRBV20-1	NA	TRBD1	TRBJ1-2	TGCAGTGCAACCAGGGGGGGAGGGGTGGACTATGGCTACACCTTC	CSATRGGGVDYGYTF
TRBV5-1	NA	NA	TRBJ1-5	TGCGCCAGCAGCGTCAACCCAGGGTCGGGTCAGCCCCAGCATTTT	CASSVNPGSGQPQHF
TRBV4-2	NA	NA	TRBJ2-2	TGTGCCAGCAGCCAAGAGTATGCATCTCCCGGGGAGCTGTTTTTT	CASSQEYASPGELFF
TRBV18	NA	NA	TRBJ1-5	TGTGCCAGCTCACCGGGGACCCATCAGCCCCAGCATTTT	CASSPGTHQPQHF
TRBV29-1	few	NA	TRBJ1-1	TGCAGCGGGACACAAGATAACACTGAAGCTTTCTTT	CSGTQDNTEAFF
TRBV11-3	few	NA	TRBJ1-1	TGTGCCAGCAGCCCAATGGGTGTAGGCACTGAAGCTTTCTTT	CASSPMGVGTEAFF
TRBV20-1	few	NA	TRBJ2-3	TGCAGTGCTAGAGGGCGGGGGCCAGATACGCAGTATTTT	CSARGRGPDTQYF
TRBV29-1	few	NA	TRBJ2-5	TGCAGCGTAGAATGGGGTTCCCAAGAGACCCAGTACTTC	CSVEWGSQETQYF
TRBV21-1	few	NA	TRBJ1-1	TGTGCCAGCATGGTACAGAGGAACACTGAAGCTTTCTTT	CASMVQRNTEAFF
TRBV7-8	many	NA	TRBJ2-1	TGTGCCAGCAGACCAGTGGGAGAGGTACAGTTCTTC	CASRPVGEVQFF
TRBV25-1	few	TRBD1	TRBJ2-3	TGTGCCAGCAGTGATCCCAAAGGGGGCCAAAGCACAGATACGCAGTATTTT	CASSDPKGGQSTDTQYF
TRBV20-1	NA	TRBD2	TRBJ2-3	TGCAGTGCTAGGGATGTTCTAGGCGGGGGGTATGCAGATACGCAGTATTTT	CSARDVLGGGYADTQYF
TRBV7-2	NA	NA	TRBJ2-7	TGTGCCAGCCGAGACCCGGGACTCAAACTCTACGAGCAGTACTTC	CASRDPGLKLYEQYF
TRBV6-2/TRBV6-3	NA	NA	TRBJ2-3	TGTGCCAGCAGTTCCATGCTAGCTCCGGACACAGATACGCAGTATTTT	CASSSMLAPDTDTQYF
TRBV3-1	NA	NA	TRBJ2-2	TGTGCCAGCAGCGCCCGACTAGGAACCGGGGAGCTGTTTTTT	CASSARLGTGELFF
TRBV5-5	NA	NA	TRBJ2-7	TGTGCCAGCAGCGACGGCGACCCACATTCTGCCTACGAGCAGTACTTC	CASSDGDPHSAYEQYF
TRBV5-1	few	TRBD1	TRBJ2-1	TGCGCCAGCAGCAAACAGACAGGGGCCTCCGACAATGAGCAGTTCTTC	CASSKQTGASDNEQFF
TRBV19	few	NA	TRBJ2-1	TGTGCCAGTAGTGCACTAGTGACTGAGCAGTTCTTC	CASSALVTEQFF
TRBV29-1	few	NA	TRBJ2-1	TGCAGCGTTGGAAGCGACCCATTGACTTCAGCCTACAATGAGCAGTTCTTC	CSVGSDPLTSAYNEQFF
TRBV20-1	few	TRBD2	TRBJ2-3	TGCAGTTTTGTGGGAGCGGGGGGGAGCACAGATACGCAGTATTTT	CSFVGAGGSTDTQYF
TRBV6-1	few	NA	TRBJ1-5	TGTGCCAGCAGTGGCCGGGACAACAATCAGCCCCAGCATTTT	CASSGRDNNQPQHF
TRBV11-2	NA	NA	TRBJ2-1	TGTGCCAGCAGCCCCCGGGACTCAGACAATGAGCAGTTCTTC	CASSPRDSDNEQFF
TRBV4-1	few	TRBD2	TRBJ2-1	TGCGCCAGCAGCCTGGCCAAGCGGGAGTTTAATGAGCAGTTCTTC	CASSLAKREFNEQFF